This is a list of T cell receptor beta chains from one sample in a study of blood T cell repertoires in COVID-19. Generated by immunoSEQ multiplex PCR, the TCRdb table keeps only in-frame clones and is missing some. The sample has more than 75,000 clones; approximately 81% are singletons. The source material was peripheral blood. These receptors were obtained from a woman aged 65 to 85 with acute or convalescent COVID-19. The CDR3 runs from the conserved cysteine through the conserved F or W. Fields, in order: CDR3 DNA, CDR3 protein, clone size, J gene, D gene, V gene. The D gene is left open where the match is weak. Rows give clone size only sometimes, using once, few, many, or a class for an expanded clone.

TGTGCCAGCAGTTACAGGGGGGGGTTAGACTATGGCTACACCTTC CASSYRGGLDYGYTF once TRBJ1-2 . TRBV6-6
TGTGCCAGCGGCAACGCAGATACGCAGTATTTT CASGNADTQYF . TRBJ2-3 . TRBV12-3/TRBV12-4
TGTGCCAGCAGTGATTCAGGGGGCTGGAACACCATATATTTT CASSDSGGWNTIYF . TRBJ1-3 TRBD1 TRBV6-1
TGTGCCAGCAGCTCCCGTCCTTTGACAGCGATAGGGGAAGAGACCCAGTACTTC CASSSRPLTAIGEETQYF once TRBJ2-5 . TRBV7-9
TGTGCCAGTAGTATTAATCAGTGGAATTCACCCCTCCACTTT CASSINQWNSPLHF . TRBJ1-6 . TRBV19
TGTGCCAGCAGCGCGGCGGGGGGGCCTCTCAATGAGCAGTTCTTC CASSAAGGPLNEQFF . TRBJ2-1 TRBD2 TRBV5-6
TGCGCCAGCAGCCAAGACAGGGAAACGGAAGGCTACACCTTC CASSQDRETEGYTF . TRBJ1-2 . TRBV4-3
TGCAGCGTTGAAGATCCGGTATGGTCCACTGAAGCTTTCTTT CSVEDPVWSTEAFF . TRBJ1-1 . TRBV29-1
TGTGCCAGCAGCTTATCATTTCTGGACATTTCGAACACTGAAGCTTTCTTT CASSLSFLDISNTEAFF . TRBJ1-1 . TRBV5-4
TGTGCCAGTAGCCCGGTCGCAAGCAATCAGCCCCAGCATTTT CASSPVASNQPQHF . TRBJ1-5 . TRBV19
TGCGCCAGCAGCCCGGACCCTAGCGGGGGGGAAGAGACCCAGTACTTC CASSPDPSGGEETQYF . TRBJ2-5 TRBD2 TRBV5-1
TGTGCCAGCACCCCGGGACAGGGGGGCTATGGCTACACCTTC CASTPGQGGYGYTF . TRBJ1-2 TRBD1 TRBV6-4
TGTGCCAGCAGTTCCAGGGTGGGGTGGCCAGAGACCCAGTACTTC CASSSRVGWPETQYF . TRBJ2-5 . TRBV27
TGTGCCAGCAGCCTAGCCAAAAACATTCAGTACTTC CASSLAKNIQYF . TRBJ2-4 . TRBV5-8
TGTGCCAGTAGACGTCTGGGCGCGGGGGGCTACACCTTC CASRRLGAGGYTF . TRBJ1-2 . TRBV19
TGTGCCAGCAGAACGGACAGGGAGGGTTCCTATAATTCACCCCTCCACTTT CASRTDREGSYNSPLHF few TRBJ1-6 TRBD1 TRBV7-9
TGTGCCAGCAGTTACAAGAGGGTGGGGGGGCCGGAGACCCAGTACTTC CASSYKRVGGPETQYF . TRBJ2-5 . TRBV6-2/TRBV6-3
TGCAGCGTTGAAGAGGCCTCAACCGTTTTACAGGCCAAAAACATTCAGTACTTC CSVEEASTVLQAKNIQYF . TRBJ2-4 . TRBV29-1
TGTGCCAGCAGTGAAACTTCAGGGGGCTCTTGGGGCTACACCTTC CASSETSGGSWGYTF . TRBJ1-2 TRBD1 TRBV2
TGTGCCAGCAGCTTAATACGCCCAGCGTTGGCAGATACGCAGTATTTT CASSLIRPALADTQYF . TRBJ2-3 . TRBV7-9
TGTGCCAGCAGTTACGGGACAGGGGGGAACTATGGCTACACCTTC CASSYGTGGNYGYTF . TRBJ1-2 TRBD1 TRBV6-5
TGCGCCAGCAGCCAAGAACGGTCCTCTGGAAACACCATATATTTT CASSQERSSGNTIYF . TRBJ1-3 . TRBV4-3
TGTGCCATCAGTGAGGTTCGTGCGGGGGGGCTTTCCGGGGAGCTGTTTTTT CAISEVRAGGLSGELFF . TRBJ2-2 TRBD2 TRBV10-3
TGTGCCAGCAGTAGAGTTCTCGGCTACACCTTC CASSRVLGYTF . TRBJ1-2 . TRBV28
TGTGCCAGCTCACCAGAGACAGGGGGCCGGGGAGAGCAGTTCTTC CASSPETGGRGEQFF . TRBJ2-1 TRBD1 TRBV18
TGTGCCAGCAGCCCTCGAATACGGGCGGGAGGAACAGATACGCAGTATTTT CASSPRIRAGGTDTQYF . TRBJ2-3 TRBD2 TRBV7-2
TGTGCCAGCAGCTTATTTACGGGGGGCGAAAGGAATGAGCAGTTCTTC CASSLFTGGERNEQFF . TRBJ2-1 . TRBV7-9
TGTGCCAGCAGTTACTCGGGACAGGGGGTCGAGACCCAGTACTTC CASSYSGQGVETQYF . TRBJ2-5 TRBD1 TRBV6-5
TGCAGCGTTGTAGGTTACCTAAGTGACAGGGGCTTGAACACTGAAGCTTTCTTT CSVVGYLSDRGLNTEAFF few TRBJ1-1 TRBD1 TRBV29-1
TGTGCCAGTAGTATAGTCCGCGGGACTAGCGGACATGAGCAGTTCTTC CASSIVRGTSGHEQFF . TRBJ2-1 TRBD2 TRBV19
TGTGCCAGTAGTATCGGGACAGGAGCAAACATTCAGTACTTC CASSIGTGANIQYF . TRBJ2-4 TRBD1 TRBV19
TGCAGCGTTGAGGGGTTGGGGGGGGCAGAGACCCAGTACTTC CSVEGLGGAETQYF . TRBJ2-5 . TRBV29-1
TGTGCCAGCAGTCACGGAGGCGAGGTCGGAGAGACCCAGTACTTC CASSHGGEVGETQYF . TRBJ2-5 . TRBV6-2/TRBV6-3
TGCGCCAGCAGCCAAAGGACAGACAACACTGAAGCTTTCTTT CASSQRTDNTEAFF few TRBJ1-1 . TRBV5-1
TGTGCCAGCAGCCCTCCCATTGGCGGCTACACAGATACGCAGTATTTT CASSPPIGGYTDTQYF . TRBJ2-3 . TRBV7-9
TGTGCCACCAGTTCGACCGGGACAGGTCTTGGGGCGAACACTGAAGCTTTCTTT CATSSTGTGLGANTEAFF . TRBJ1-1 TRBD1 TRBV24-1
TGTGCCAGCAGTTACGAAGGGGGAACAACTAATGAAAAACTGTTTTTT CASSYEGGTTNEKLFF . TRBJ1-4 . TRBV6-5
TGTGCCAGCAGCTTAGGCAGGGAAACAGATACGCAGTATTTT CASSLGRETDTQYF . TRBJ2-3 . TRBV5-4
TGTGCCAGCAGTCCCCAGGGTTATGATGGGTCGGTAAATGAAAAACTGTTTTTT CASSPQGYDGSVNEKLFF . TRBJ1-4 . TRBV3-1/TRBV3-2
TGTGCCAGCAGCCAAAACAGGTGGGGCACTGAAGCTTTCTTT CASSQNRWGTEAFF . TRBJ1-1 . TRBV3-1/TRBV3-2
TGTGCCAGCAGTTTAGGGGGGGTCGGGGAGCTGTTTTTT CASSLGGVGELFF . TRBJ2-2 . TRBV12-3/TRBV12-4
TGTGCCAGCAGCTCCGCAGTCTCTGGGGCCAACGTCCTGACTTTC CASSSAVSGANVLTF once TRBJ2-6 . TRBV11-2
TGCGCCAGCAGCCAAGTCGCGGGAGAGTCAGATACGCAGTATTTT CASSQVAGESDTQYF . TRBJ2-3 TRBD2 TRBV4-3
TGTGCCAGCAGTACGCCGGGACAGGGTCAGCCCCAGCATTTT CASSTPGQGQPQHF . TRBJ1-5 TRBD1 TRBV6-2/TRBV6-3
TGTGCTAGTGGAACGGGACAGGTATACAATGAGCAGTTCTTC CASGTGQVYNEQFF once TRBJ2-1 TRBD1 TRBV12-5
TGTGCCAGCAGCTTAGATACGGGGGCGAACACCGGGGAGCTGTTTTTT CASSLDTGANTGELFF few TRBJ2-2 . TRBV7-9
TGTGCCAGCAGCTTAGGCGGGGCCCCCCGGGATACGCAGTATTTT CASSLGGAPRDTQYF . TRBJ2-3 . TRBV7-9
TGCGCCAGCAGCTTGGCCCAGGCCCGCTTTGATGGCTACACCTTC CASSLAQARFDGYTF . TRBJ1-2 . TRBV5-1
TGCAGCGTTGAAGGTGGACAGGGTGACTATGGCTACACCTTC CSVEGGQGDYGYTF . TRBJ1-2 TRBD1 TRBV29-1
TGTGCCAGCAGCTCCCGGGACAGGGCTCGTGGCTACACCTTC CASSSRDRARGYTF . TRBJ1-2 TRBD1 TRBV9
TGTGCCAGCAGCCCTGGGACCCGACGGGAGGAGCAGTTCTTC CASSPGTRREEQFF . TRBJ2-1 . TRBV7-2
TGTGCCAGCAGCACGACAGGGCAAGAAAAACTGTTTTTT CASSTTGQEKLFF once TRBJ1-4 . TRBV21-1
TGCAGCGTTCTCGGGGGGGCCGCCGGGGAGCTGTTTTTT CSVLGGAAGELFF few TRBJ2-2 TRBD2 TRBV29-1
TGTGCCATCAGTGAGCAACTACAAGAGACCCAGTACTTC CAISEQLQETQYF . TRBJ2-5 . TRBV10-3
TGCGCCAGCAGTGAGGGAAGTCTAGCGGGATTTGAGACCCAGTACTTC CASSEGSLAGFETQYF . TRBJ2-5 TRBD2 TRBV10-2
TGTGCCAGCAGTTTGTCGGGAGAGGGTGAAGCTTTCTTT CASSLSGEGEAFF . TRBJ1-1 . TRBV12-3/TRBV12-4
TGTGCCAGTAGTCCAGATGGACAGGGGATAGCTGGGGCCAACGTCCTGACTTTC CASSPDGQGIAGANVLTF . TRBJ2-6 TRBD1 TRBV19
TGTGCCGTCACCTCAGGGGTAGGGGGAAACACCATATATTTT CAVTSGVGGNTIYF . TRBJ1-3 . TRBV10-3
TGCGCCAGCAGCTTGGATGGCAGGACTAATGAAAAACTGTTTTTT CASSLDGRTNEKLFF . TRBJ1-4 . TRBV5-1